This passage covers 16 T cell receptor beta chains from one sample sequenced in a study of spatial heterogeneity in lung cancer. The time point is: blood at routine non-recurrence follow-up after resection. TCRdb reprocessed the 5' RACE reads with MiXCR, giving one entry per CDR3 protein. This sample carries 30,000 to 35,000 distinct CDR3 sequences, less than 11% of them seen once, and the ten largest clones take 25% to 35%. The starting material was PBMCs, obtained at follow-up. Receptors originate from a female donor with early-stage non-small cell lung cancer.

This clonotype has a handful of counts. The chain has TRBV2 and TRBJ2-2; D remains unclear. CDR1 SNHLY and CDR2 FYNNEI come from the germline V gene. V dropped 8 bases and J dropped 1 base, with 5 bases sitting between them. The CDR3 totals 12 residues. The CDR3 sequence is CASHRNTGELFF. The CDR3 region has the DNA TGTGCCAGCCACAGGAACACCGGGGAGCTGTTTTTT.

This clonotype was counted between two and nine times. This chain links TRBV29-1 with TRBJ1-4; a weak D match, TRBD1 (5 bases). Germline CDR1 and CDR2: SQVTM and ANQGSEA. The V and J ends lost 4 bases and 5 bases respectively, with 14 bases between them. The CDR3 spans 14 residues. The CDR3 loop is CSVGTGATNEKLFF. The CDR3 DNA follows: TGCAGCGTTGGGACCGGGGCCACAAATGAAAAACTGTTTTTT.

This clonotype was seen many times. The V and J genes are TRBV24-1 and TRBJ2-1, with D possibly being TRBD1 or TRBD2 (5 bases each). This CDR3 contains 12 residues. With 8 bases removed from V and 8 bases from J, the gap between germline ends came to 12 bases. The germline gives CDR1 KGHDR, CDR2 SFDVKD. In nucleotides, the CDR3 is TGTGCCACCAATAGAGGGGCGGATGAGCAGTTCTTC. This encodes CATNRGADEQFF.

V is TRBV19 and J is TRBJ1-1, with TRBD1 identical over 7 bases. Germline lookup yields CDR1 LNHDA and CDR2 SQIVND (reference sequence). The length of the CDR3 is 15 residues. With V trimmed by 5 bases and J by 1 base, 7 bases remained unmatched. CDR3 protein: CASSVDRVGNTEAFF. Written as DNA, the CDR3 is TGTGCCAGTAGTGTTGACAGGGTGGGGAACACTGAAGCTTTCTTT. Supplemented by reference TRBV19 and TRBJ1-1, the full variable domain reads DGGITQSPKYLFRKEGQNVTLSCEQNLNHDAMYWYRQDPGQGLRLIYYSQIVNDFQKGDIAEGYSVSREKKESFPLTVTSAQKNPTAFYLCASSVDRVGNTEAFFGQGTRLTVV.

This clonotype was recorded a few times. The chain employs TRBV2 and TRBJ1-5; 7 nucleotides agree with TRBD1. CDR3 size: 13 residues. Germline assignment: CDR1 SNHLY and CDR2 FYNNEI. With V trimmed by 7 bases and J by 5 bases, 5 bases remained unmatched. The CDR3 DNA sequence: TGTGCCAGCACGACAGGGAGGGATCAGCCCCAGCATTTT. This codes for CASTTGRDQPQHF.

The rearrangement joins TRBV14 to TRBJ1-4; D possibly corresponds to TRBD1 (6 bases). The germline V gene has CDR1 SGHDN and CDR2 FVKESK. Trimming removed 0 bases from V and 8 bases from J, with 13 bases in between. The CDR3 sequence is 15 residues long. The CDR3 DNA reads as TGTGCCAGCAGCCAAGATGGGGGGCTCAAGGAAAAACTGTTTTTT. Encoded protein: CASSQDGGLKEKLFF.

This clonotype was seen many times. The gene calls are TRBV20-1 and TRBJ1-6; the D is unclear. Per the germline V gene, CDR1 is DFQATT and CDR2 is SNEGSKA (reference sequence). V lost 3 bases, J lost 2 bases, and 11 bases lay in between. The length of the CDR3 is 15 residues. The chain's CDR3 is CSARAGEAYNSPLHF. In DNA form, the CDR3 reads TGCAGTGCTAGGGCAGGAGAGGCCTATAATTCACCCCTCCACTTT.

There are many counts of this clonotype. The gene calls are TRBV29-1 and TRBJ2-5; D is unclear. The CDR3 consists of 10 residues. The germline V and J ends were trimmed by 4 bases and 5 bases, with 5 bases remaining between them. CDR1 SQVTM and CDR2 ANQGSEA come from the germline V gene. In DNA, the CDR3 is TGCAGCGTTGGTGAGGAGACCCAGTACTTC. Its translation: CSVGEETQYF.

This clonotype was observed many times. This rearrangement joins TRBV29-1 to TRBJ2-7; D is unclear. The V end lost 4 bases, the J end lost 4 bases, and 8 bases lay between the germline ends. CDR1 and CDR2 (germline): SQVTM, ANQGSEA. This CDR3 contains 11 residues. The CDR3 is CSVGTSYEQYF. The DNA for the CDR3 is TGCAGCGTTGGCACATCGTACGAGCAGTACTTC.

This clonotype has just a few counts. V and J are TRBV28 and TRBJ2-7, with a possible D match to TRBD2 (6 bases). Looked up from germline, CDR1 is MDHEN and CDR2 is SYDVKM. The V gene lost 7 bases and the J gene lost 2 bases, with 18 bases spanning the gap. The CDR3 consists of 15 residues. In nucleotides, the CDR3 is TGTGCCAGCACCCTTTACGGGGGTTCAACCTACGAGCAGTACTTC. It codes for CASTLYGGSTYEQYF.

This clonotype appeared many times. The chain joins TRBV27 to TRBJ1-1; a weak D match, TRBD1 (6 bases). CDR3 length: 17 residues. The V gene lost 7 bases and the J gene lost 6 bases, with 27 bases spanning the gap. CDR1 and CDR2 (germline): MNHEY, SMNVEV (reference sequence). CDR3 in amino acids: CASTSHPPGDEGAEAFF. The CDR3 nucleotides are TGTGCCAGCACTTCCCATCCACCAGGGGATGAAGGCGCTGAAGCTTTCTTT.

At least ten counts were recorded for this clonotype. The V call is TRBV7-9, the J call TRBJ2-7, with D uncertain. Germline CDR1 SEHNR, CDR2 FQNEAQ (reference sequence). The CDR3 is 12 amino acids. Trimming pared 5 bases from V and 9 bases from J, leaving 14 bases between. In DNA, the CDR3 is TGTGCCAGCAGCCCACTCCTCCCCGGGCAGTACTTC. It encodes CASSPLLPGQYF.

The chain couples TRBV2 to TRBJ1-2, with 8 nucleotides matching TRBD1. Germline trimming cut 4 bases from V and 2 bases from J; bases unmatched to any gene: 3. The CDR3 totals 14 residues. CDR1 and CDR2 from the germline V gene are SNHLY and FYNNEI. The CDR3 protein is CASSVQGANYGYTF. CDR3 sequence (DNA): TGTGCCAGCAGTGTCCAGGGGGCGAACTATGGCTACACCTTC.

A few counts support this clonotype. CDR3 amino acids: CASSQDRGLEQYF. The CDR3 DNA reads TGCGCCAGCAGCCAAGATAGGGGGTTGGAGCAGTACTTC. This rearrangement joins TRBV4-3 to TRBJ2-7, with TRBD1 as a possible D gene (6 bases). The CDR3 extends over 13 amino acids. Germline CDR1 is LGHNA and CDR2 is YSLEER. V was shortened by 0 bases and J by 7 bases, with 10 bases between the two germline ends.

At least ten counts were recorded for this clonotype. The chain is built from TRBV7-8 and TRBJ2-1, with a weak D call TRBD2 (5 bases). This CDR3 has 17 residues. The ends were cut back, 3 bases at V and 6 bases at J, with 21 bases in the middle. Germline CDR1 and CDR2: SGHVS and FQNEAQ. The CDR3, as DNA: TGTGCCAGCAGCTTGATCGTGGAAGAGGGTTTGGCCAATGAGCAGTTCTTC. The encoded protein is CASSLIVEEGLANEQFF.

The sample holds many counts of this clonotype. The chain combines TRBV6-5 with TRBJ2-2; D unclear. V shed 4 bases and J shed 2 bases, with 8 bases lying between them. This CDR3 is 14 amino acids long. The V gene's germline CDR1 is MNHEY and CDR2 SVGAGI. CDR3 loop: CASSWKGNTGELFF. The CDR3 DNA reads TGTGCCAGCAGTTGGAAGGGAAACACCGGGGAGCTGTTTTTT.